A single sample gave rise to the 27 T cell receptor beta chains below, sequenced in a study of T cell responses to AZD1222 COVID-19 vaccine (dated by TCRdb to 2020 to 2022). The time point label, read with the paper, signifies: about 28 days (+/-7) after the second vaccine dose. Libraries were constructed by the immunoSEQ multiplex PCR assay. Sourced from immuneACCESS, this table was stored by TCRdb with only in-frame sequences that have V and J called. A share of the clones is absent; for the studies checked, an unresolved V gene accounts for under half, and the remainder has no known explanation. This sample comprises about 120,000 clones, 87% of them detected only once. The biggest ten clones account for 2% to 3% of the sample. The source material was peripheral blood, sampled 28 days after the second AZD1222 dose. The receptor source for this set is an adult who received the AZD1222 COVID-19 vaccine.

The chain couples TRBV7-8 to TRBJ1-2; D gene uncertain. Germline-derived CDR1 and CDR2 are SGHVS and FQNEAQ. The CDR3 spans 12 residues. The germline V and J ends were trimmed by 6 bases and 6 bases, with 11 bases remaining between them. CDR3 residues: CASRRTEDGYTF. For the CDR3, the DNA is TGTGCCAGCAGAAGGACGGAGGATGGCTACACCTTC.

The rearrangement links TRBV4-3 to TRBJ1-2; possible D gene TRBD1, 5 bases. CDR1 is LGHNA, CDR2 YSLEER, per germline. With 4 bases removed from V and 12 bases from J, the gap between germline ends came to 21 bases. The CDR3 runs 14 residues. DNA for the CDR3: TGCGCCAGCAGCCCGCGGTCAACCGGGCAGGGAAACACCTTC. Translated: CASSPRSTGQGNTF.

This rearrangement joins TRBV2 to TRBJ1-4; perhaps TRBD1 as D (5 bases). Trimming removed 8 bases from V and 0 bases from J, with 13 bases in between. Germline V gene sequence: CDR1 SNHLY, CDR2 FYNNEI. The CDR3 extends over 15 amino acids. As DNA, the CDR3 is TGTGCCAGCTGCGGGACGCTCTCAACTAATGAAAAACTGTTTTTT. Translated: CASCGTLSTNEKLFF.

The CDR3 region is CASSVGVGTPLTDTQYF. In DNA form, the CDR3 reads TGTGCCAGCAGCGTAGGGGTGGGGACCCCCCTCACAGATACGCAGTATTTT. The chain employs TRBV9 and TRBJ2-3; D is possibly TRBD1 or TRBD2 (5 bases each). The CDR3 is made up of 17 amino acids. V shed 0 bases and J shed 2 bases, with 16 bases lying between them. Germline V CDR1 and CDR2: SGDLS, YYNGEE.

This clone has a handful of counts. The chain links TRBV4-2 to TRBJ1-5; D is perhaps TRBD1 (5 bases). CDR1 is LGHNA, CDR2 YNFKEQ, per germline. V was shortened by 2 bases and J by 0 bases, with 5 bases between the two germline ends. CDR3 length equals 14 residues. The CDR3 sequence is CASSQRGSNQPQHF. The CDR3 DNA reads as TGTGCCAGCAGCCAAAGGGGTAGCAATCAGCCCCAGCATTTT.

CDR3: CAAKAANTGELFF. The DNA of the CDR3 is TGTGCCGCCAAGGCTGCGAACACCGGGGAGCTGTTTTTT. This chain joins TRBV6-5 and TRBJ2-2; D unclear. This CDR3 is built from 13 residues. Germline CDR1 reads MNHEY; CDR2 reads SVGAGI. V was cut by 11 bases and J by 0 bases, with 10 bases left in between.

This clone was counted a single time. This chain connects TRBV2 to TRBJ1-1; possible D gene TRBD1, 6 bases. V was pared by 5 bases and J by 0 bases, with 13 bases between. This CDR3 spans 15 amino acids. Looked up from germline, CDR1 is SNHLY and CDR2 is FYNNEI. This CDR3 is CASSKQGPMNTEAFF. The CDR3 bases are TGTGCCAGCAGTAAGCAGGGGCCCATGAACACTGAAGCTTTCTTT.

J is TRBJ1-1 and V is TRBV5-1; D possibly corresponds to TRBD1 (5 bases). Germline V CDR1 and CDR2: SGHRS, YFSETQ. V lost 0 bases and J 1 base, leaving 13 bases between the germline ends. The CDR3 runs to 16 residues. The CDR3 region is CASSLASLGGNTEAFF. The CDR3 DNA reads TGCGCCAGCAGCTTGGCCTCGCTGGGGGGGAACACTGAAGCTTTCTTT.

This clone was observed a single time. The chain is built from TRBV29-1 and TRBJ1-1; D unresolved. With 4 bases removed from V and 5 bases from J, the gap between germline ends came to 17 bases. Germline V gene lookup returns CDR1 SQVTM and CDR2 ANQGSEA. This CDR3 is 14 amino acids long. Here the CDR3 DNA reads TGCAGCGTTGTTGTCCCACCGAAGGGAACTGAAGCTTTCTTT. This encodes CSVVVPPKGTEAFF.

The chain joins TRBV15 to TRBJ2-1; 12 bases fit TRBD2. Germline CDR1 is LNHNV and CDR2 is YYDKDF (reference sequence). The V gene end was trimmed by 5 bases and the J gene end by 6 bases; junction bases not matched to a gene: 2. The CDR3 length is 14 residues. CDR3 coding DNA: TGTGCCACCAGCGGACTAGCGGGGATCAATGAGCAGTTCTTC. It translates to CATSGLAGINEQFF.

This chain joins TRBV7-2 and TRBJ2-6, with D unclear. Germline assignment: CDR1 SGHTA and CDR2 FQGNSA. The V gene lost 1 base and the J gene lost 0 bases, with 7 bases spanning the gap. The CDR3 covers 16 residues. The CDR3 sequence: CASSLEQSSGANVLTF. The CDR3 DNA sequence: TGTGCCAGCAGCTTAGAGCAAAGCTCTGGGGCCAACGTCCTGACTTTC. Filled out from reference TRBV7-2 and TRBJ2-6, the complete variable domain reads GAGVSQSPSNKVTEKGKDVELRCDPISGHTALYWYRQSLGQGLEFLIYFQGNSAPDKSGLPSDRFSAERTGGSVSTLTIQRTQQEDSAVYLCASSLEQSSGANVLTFGAGSRLTVL.

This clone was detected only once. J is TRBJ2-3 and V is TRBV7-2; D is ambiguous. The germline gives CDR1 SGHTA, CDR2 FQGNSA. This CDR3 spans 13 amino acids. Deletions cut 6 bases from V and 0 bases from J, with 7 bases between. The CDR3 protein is CASSQRSTDTQYF. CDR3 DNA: TGTGCCAGCAGTCAACGGAGCACAGATACGCAGTATTTT. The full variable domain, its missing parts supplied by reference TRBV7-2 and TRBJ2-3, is GAGVSQSPSNKVTEKGKDVELRCDPISGHTALYWYRQSLGQGLEFLIYFQGNSAPDKSGLPSDRFSAERTGGSVSTLTIQRTQQEDSAVYLCASSQRSTDTQYFGPGTRLTVL.

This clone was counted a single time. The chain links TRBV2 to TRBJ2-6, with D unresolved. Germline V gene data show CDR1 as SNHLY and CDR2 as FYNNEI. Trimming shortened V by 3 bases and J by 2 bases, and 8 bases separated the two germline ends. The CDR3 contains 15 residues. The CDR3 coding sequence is TGTGCCAGCAGTGACGATGCAGCTGGGGCCAACGTCCTGACTTTC. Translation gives CASSDDAAGANVLTF. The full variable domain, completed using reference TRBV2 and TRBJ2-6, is EPEVTQTPSHQVTQMGQEVILRCVPISNHLYFYWYRQILGQKVEFLVSFYNNEISEKSEIFDDQFSVERPDGSNFTLKIRSTKLEDSAMYFCASSDDAAGANVLTFGAGSRLTVL.

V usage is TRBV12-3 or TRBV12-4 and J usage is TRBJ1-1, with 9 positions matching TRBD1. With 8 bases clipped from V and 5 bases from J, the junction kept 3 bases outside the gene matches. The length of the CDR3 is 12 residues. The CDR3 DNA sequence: TGTGCCAGCGGACAGGGGTCTACTGAAGCTTTCTTT. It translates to CASGQGSTEAFF.

The DNA for the CDR3 is TGTGCCAGCAGTTTCTCGGGACAGGGAAGTGTTGCTTTCTTT. Translated: CASSFSGQGSVAFF. This chain connects TRBV25-1 to TRBJ1-1; 9 bases fit TRBD1. V gave up 5 bases and J gave up 11 bases; unmatched junction bases: 12. The CDR3 totals 14 residues. Looked up from germline, CDR1 is MGHDK and CDR2 is SYGVNS.

Here the CDR3 reads CASGLDDRAGWANYGYTF. CDR3 nucleotides: TGTGCTAGTGGTTTGGACGACAGGGCAGGATGGGCTAACTATGGCTACACCTTC. The chain is built from TRBV12-5 and TRBJ1-2; TRBD1 agrees at 7 bases. Germline V gene data show CDR1 as LGHNT and CDR2 as FRNRAP. The ends lost 1 base at V and 0 bases at J; junction bases unmatched: 11. The CDR3 runs to 18 residues.

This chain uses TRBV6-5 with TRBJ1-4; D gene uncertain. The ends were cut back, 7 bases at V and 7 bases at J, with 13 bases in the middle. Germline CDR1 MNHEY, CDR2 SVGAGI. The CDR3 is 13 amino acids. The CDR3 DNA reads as TGTGCCAGCACCGAAAGCGGGGTTGAAAAACTGTTTTTT. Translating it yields CASTESGVEKLFF.

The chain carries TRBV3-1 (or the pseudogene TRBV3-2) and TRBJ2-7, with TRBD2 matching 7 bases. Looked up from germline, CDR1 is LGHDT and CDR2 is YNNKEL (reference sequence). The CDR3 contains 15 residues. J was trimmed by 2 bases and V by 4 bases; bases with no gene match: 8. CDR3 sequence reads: CASSPWGGNPYEQYF. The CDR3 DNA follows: TGTGCCAGCAGCCCATGGGGGGGGAACCCCTACGAGCAGTACTTC.

CDR3 protein: CASSSLPGGTDTQYF. The CDR3 DNA follows: TGTGCCAGCAGTTCGTTGCCAGGGGGAACAGATACGCAGTATTTT. The chain has TRBV6-2 or TRBV6-3 and TRBJ2-3; 7 bases line up with TRBD1. Per the germline V gene, CDR1 is MNHEY and CDR2 is SVGEGT. CDR3 length equals 15 residues. With V trimmed by 4 bases and J by 3 bases, 7 bases remained unmatched.

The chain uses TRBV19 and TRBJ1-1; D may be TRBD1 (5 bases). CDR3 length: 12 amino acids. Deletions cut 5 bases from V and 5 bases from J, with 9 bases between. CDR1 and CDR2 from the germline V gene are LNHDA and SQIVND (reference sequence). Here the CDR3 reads CASSDPGTEAFF. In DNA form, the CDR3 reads TGTGCCAGTAGTGACCCAGGGACTGAAGCTTTCTTT.

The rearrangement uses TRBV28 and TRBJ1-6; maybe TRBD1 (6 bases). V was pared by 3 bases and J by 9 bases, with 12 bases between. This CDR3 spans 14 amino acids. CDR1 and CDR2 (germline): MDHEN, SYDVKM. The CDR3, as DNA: TGTGCCAGCAGTTTTCCACAGGGTACTTCACCCCTCCACTTT. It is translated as CASSFPQGTSPLHF.

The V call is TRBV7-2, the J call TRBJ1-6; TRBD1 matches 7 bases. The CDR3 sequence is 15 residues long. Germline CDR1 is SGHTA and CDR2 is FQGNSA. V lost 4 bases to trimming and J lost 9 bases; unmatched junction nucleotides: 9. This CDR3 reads CASSYVGQASSPLHF. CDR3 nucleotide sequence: TGTGCCAGCAGCTACGTCGGACAGGCGAGTTCACCCCTCCACTTT.

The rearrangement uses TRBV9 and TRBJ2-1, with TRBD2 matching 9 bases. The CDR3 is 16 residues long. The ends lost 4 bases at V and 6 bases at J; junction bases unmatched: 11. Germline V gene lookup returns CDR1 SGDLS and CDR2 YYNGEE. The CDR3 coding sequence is TGTGCCAGCAGCCCCCGGTCTAGCGGGGATTTCAATGAGCAGTTCTTC. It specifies CASSPRSSGDFNEQFF.

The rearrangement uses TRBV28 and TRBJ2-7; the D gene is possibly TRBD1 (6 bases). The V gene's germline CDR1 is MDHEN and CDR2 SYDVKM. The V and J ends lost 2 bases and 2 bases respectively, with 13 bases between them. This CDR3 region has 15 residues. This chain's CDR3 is CASSLPQGHAYEQYF. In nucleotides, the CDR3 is TGTGCCAGCAGTTTACCACAGGGCCATGCCTACGAGCAGTACTTC.

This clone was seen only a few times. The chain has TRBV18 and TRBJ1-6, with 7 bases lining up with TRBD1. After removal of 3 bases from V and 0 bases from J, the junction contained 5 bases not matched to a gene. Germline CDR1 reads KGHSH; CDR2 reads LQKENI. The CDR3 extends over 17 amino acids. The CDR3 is CASSPQGESSYNSPLHF. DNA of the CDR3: TGTGCCAGCTCACCCCAGGGGGAAAGCTCCTATAATTCACCCCTCCACTTT.

CDR3 loop: CASSRDRVIYTF. The CDR3 coding sequence is TGTGCCAGCAGTCGGGACAGAGTGATCTACACCTTC. The V gene is TRBV2, the J gene TRBJ1-2; TRBD1 aligns across 7 bases. CDR1 and CDR2 from the germline V gene are SNHLY and FYNNEI. Trimming took 5 bases from V and 10 from J; bases not matched to a gene: 7. The CDR3 extends over 12 amino acids.

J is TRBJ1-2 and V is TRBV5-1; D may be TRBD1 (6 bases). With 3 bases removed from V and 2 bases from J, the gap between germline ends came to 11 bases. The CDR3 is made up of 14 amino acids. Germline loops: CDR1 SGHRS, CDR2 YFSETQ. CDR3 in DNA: TGCGCCAGCAGCTGGGGGGCCTCAAACTATGGCTACACCTTC. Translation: CASSWGASNYGYTF.